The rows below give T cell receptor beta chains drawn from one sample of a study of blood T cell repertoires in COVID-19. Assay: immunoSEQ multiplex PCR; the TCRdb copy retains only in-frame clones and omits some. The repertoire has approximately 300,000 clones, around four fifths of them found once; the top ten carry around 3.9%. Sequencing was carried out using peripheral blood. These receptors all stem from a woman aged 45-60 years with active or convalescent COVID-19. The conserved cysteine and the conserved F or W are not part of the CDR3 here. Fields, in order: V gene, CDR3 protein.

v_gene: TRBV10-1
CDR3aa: ASSGGTLEGEKLF

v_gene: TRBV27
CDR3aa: ASSEDRGHAEAF

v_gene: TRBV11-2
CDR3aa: ASSPRGAGELF

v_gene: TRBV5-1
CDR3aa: ASSPGTSGRAADTQY

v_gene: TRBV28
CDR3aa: ASSIPGTANEKLF

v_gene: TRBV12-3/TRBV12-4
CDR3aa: ASSPTGVNEQF

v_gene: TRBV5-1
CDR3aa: ASSLALQGLETQY

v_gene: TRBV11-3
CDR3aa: ASSSHAGTSEQF

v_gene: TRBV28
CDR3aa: ASRPGQAPGYGYT

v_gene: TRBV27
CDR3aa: ASSFSGNTEAF

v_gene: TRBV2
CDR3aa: ASSIRATSGSEDTQY

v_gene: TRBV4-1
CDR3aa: ASSQENHYSYNEQF

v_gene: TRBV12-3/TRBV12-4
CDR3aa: ASSLFRANEQF

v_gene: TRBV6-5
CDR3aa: ASRPQGYTGELF

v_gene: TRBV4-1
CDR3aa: ASSQTGNSNQPQH

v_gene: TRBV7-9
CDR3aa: ASSLEGQGNYGYT

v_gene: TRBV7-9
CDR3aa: ASSWGLRYSNQPQH

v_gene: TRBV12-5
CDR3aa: ASGLRAGGVQPQH

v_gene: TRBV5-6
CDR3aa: ASSLYLQGTYEQY

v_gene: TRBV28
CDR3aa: ASTLGGVRTEAF

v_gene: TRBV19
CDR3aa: ASSMAGRSYEQY

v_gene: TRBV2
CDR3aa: ASISGGASYGYT